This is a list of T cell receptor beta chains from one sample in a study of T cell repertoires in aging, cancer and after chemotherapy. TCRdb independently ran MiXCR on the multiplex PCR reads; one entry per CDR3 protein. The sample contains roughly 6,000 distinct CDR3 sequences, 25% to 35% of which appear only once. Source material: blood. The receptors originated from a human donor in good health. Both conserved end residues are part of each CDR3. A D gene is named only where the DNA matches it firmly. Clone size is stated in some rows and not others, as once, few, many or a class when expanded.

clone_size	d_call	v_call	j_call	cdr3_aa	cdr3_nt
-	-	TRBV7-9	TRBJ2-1	CASSHRGDNEQFF	TGTGCCAGCAGCCACCGGGGAGACAATGAGCAGTTCTTC
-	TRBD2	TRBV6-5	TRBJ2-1	CASRPIAGGSYNEQFF	TGTGCCAGCAGACCCATAGCGGGGGGAAGCTACAATGAGCAGTTCTTC
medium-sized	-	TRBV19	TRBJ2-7	CGRSVSYEQYF	TGTGGTCGATCGGTTTCCTACGAGCAGTACTTC
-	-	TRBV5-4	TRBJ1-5	CASSFDSNQPQHF	TGTGCCAGCAGCTTCGATAGCAATCAGCCCCAGCATTTT
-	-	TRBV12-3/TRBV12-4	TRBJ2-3	CGSSLRGSTDTQYF	TGTGGCAGCAGTTTACGGGGTAGCACAGATACGCAGTATTTT
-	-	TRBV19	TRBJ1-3	CASAPRTGNTIYF	TGTGCCAGTGCCCCCCGGACTGGAAACACCATATATTTT
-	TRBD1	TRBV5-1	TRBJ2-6	CASTPGQEGAGANVLTF	TGCGCCAGCACCCCGGGACAGGAAGGGGCTGGGGCCAACGTCCTGACTTTC
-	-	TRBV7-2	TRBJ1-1	CASSLDTGTEAFF	TGTGCCAGCAGCTTAGACACTGGCACTGAAGCTTTCTTT
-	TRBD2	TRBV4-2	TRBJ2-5	CASSHHRGGNQETQYF	TGCGCCAGCAGCCACCACCGGGGGGGGAACCAAGAGACCCAGTACTTC
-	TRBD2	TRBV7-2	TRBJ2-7	CASSLGTSASYEQYF	TGTGCCAGCAGCTTAGGGACTAGCGCATCCTACGAGCAGTACTTC
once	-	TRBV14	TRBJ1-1	CASSPRGWNRDEAFF	TGTGCCAGCAGCCCGAGGGGATGGAACAGGGATGAAGCTTTCTTT